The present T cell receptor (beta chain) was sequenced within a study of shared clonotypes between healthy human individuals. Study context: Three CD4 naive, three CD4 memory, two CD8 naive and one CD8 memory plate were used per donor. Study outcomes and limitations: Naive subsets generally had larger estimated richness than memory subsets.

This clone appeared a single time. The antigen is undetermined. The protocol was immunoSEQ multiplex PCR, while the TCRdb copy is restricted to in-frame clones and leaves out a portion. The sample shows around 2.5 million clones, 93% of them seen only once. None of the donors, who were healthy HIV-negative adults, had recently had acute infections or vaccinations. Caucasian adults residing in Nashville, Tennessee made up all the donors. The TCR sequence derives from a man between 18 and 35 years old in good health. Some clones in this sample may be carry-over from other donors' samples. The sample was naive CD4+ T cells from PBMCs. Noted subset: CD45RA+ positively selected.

Here the CDR3 DNA reads TGTGCCAGCAGTTTAACCCGGACTTTTTACAATGAGCAGTTCTTC. The encoded protein is CASSLTRTFYNEQFF. The chain couples TRBV28 to TRBJ2-1, with D possibly TRBD2 on 5 matching bases. Trimming took off 2 bases at V and 4 bases at J, with 12 bases between the two ends. CDR3 size: 15 residues. The germline V gene has CDR1 MDHEN and CDR2 SYDVKM.